This TCR beta chain was documented in a study of CD4 and CD8 cells across lung adenocarcinoma regions. V lost 6 bases and J 2 bases, leaving 10 bases between the germline ends. The CDR3 runs to 13 residues. Germline V CDR1 and CDR2: SGHAT, FQNNGV. The patients had localized lung adenocarcinoma, a non-small cell subtype. TCRdb used MiXCR to reprocess the PCR reads, holding one entry per CDR3 protein. Seen here are under 4,500 distinct CDR3 sequences, roughly three fifths observed once, and the top ten hold 15% to 20%. This chain uses TRBV11-2 with TRBJ2-5; D tentatively reads TRBD1 or TRBD2 (6 bases each). Sequenced sample: CD4+ T cells from the center of a lung tumor. The TCR originated in a male donor with lung adenocarcinoma. The CD4 and CD8 labels of this study may be unreliable. CDR3 sequence: CASREGGQETQYF. CDR3 nucleotides: TGTGCCAGCAGGGAAGGGGGGCAAGAGACCCAGTACTTC.